This T cell receptor beta chain came from a study of T cell repertoires in cytomegalovirus infection. About the study: CMV epitopes, recently identified HLA-C-restricted and well-studied HLA-B-restricted, were used. Indications came from public TCR beta signatures; they pointed to CMV infection and to a matching HLA type. Study-level results: HLA-C-restricted TCR beta clonotypes specific for CMV led the ex vivo response.

Germline loops: CDR1 SNHLY, CDR2 FYNNEI. Trimming took off 6 bases at V and 10 bases at J, with 10 bases between the two ends. The CDR3 has 12 amino acids. With respect to this clonotype: The antigen is unknown.

TCRdb independently ran MiXCR on the reads; one entry per CDR3 protein. The sample carries about 570,000 distinct CDR3 sequences, approximately 40% recorded once. This TCR was recovered from a human donor in good health (CMV status not recorded). Some clones in this sample may be carry-over from other donors' samples. The chain employs TRBV2 and TRBJ1-6; D is ambiguous. Sample: cultured PBMCs, taken from culture after CMV antigen stimulation. DNA for the CDR3: TGTGCCAGCAGGGCTTGGGAGTCACCCCTCCACTTT. It translates to CASRAWESPLHF.